The present T cell receptor (beta chain) was sequenced within a study of identical twins. The length of the CDR3 is 13 residues. Looked up from germline, CDR1 is SGHTA and CDR2 is FQGNSA. V gave up 6 bases and J gave up 1 base, with 9 bases separating them. Each cDNA held unique molecular identifiers, and template switching gave it a universal primer site. TCRdb re-analysed the 5' RACE reads in MiXCR, keeping a single row per CDR3 protein. This table has approximately 620,000 distinct CDR3 sequences, 8.6% appearing once. Overall study results and limits: Out-of-frame TCR alpha sharing in monozygotic twins exceeded recombination model predictions. Those out-of-frame alpha sequences shared by twins showed an excess of low generation probability. Within cord blood, abundant beta clonotypes carried fewer insertions, but memory repertoires showed no such trend.

Turning to this clonotype: Its antigen is as yet unknown.

The same sample was also used in a study of yellow fever vaccine responses in identical twins.

The J gene is TRBJ1-1, the V gene TRBV7-2; D is uncertain. The sequenced sample consisted of PBMCs. The source is a woman between 18 and 30 years old in good health. Here the CDR3 reads CASRLSGNTEAFF. CDR3 bases: TGTGCCAGCAGACTATCGGGGAACACTGAAGCTTTCTTT.